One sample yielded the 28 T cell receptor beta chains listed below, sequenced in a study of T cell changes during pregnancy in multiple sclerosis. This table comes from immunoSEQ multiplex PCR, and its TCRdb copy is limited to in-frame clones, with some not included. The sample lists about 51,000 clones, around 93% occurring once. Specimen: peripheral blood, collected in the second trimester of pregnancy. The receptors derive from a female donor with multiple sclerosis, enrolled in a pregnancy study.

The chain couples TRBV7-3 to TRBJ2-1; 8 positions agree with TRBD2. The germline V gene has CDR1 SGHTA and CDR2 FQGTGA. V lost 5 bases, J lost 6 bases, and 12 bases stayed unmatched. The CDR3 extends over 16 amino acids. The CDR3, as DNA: TGTGCCAGCAGCACAACCGGGACTAGGGATGGCAATGAGCAGTTCTTC. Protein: CASSTTGTRDGNEQFF.

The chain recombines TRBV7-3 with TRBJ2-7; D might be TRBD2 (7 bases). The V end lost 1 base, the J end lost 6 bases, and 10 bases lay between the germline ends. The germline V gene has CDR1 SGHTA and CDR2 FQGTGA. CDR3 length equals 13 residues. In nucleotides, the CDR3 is TGTGCCAGCAGCTTAAGGGAGGGGGGCGAGCAGTACTTC. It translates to CASSLREGGEQYF.

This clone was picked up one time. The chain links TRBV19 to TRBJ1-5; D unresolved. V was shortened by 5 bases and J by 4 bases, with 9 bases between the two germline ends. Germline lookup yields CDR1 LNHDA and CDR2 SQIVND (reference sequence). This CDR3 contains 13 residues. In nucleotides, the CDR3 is TGTGCCAGTAGTCGGCAGGATAATCAGCCCCAGCATTTT. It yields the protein CASSRQDNQPQHF.

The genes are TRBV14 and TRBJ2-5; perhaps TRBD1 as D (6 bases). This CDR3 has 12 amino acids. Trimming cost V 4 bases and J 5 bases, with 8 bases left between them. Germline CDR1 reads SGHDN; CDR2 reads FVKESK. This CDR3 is CASSPGDETQYF. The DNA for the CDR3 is TGTGCCAGCAGCCCAGGGGATGAGACCCAGTACTTC.

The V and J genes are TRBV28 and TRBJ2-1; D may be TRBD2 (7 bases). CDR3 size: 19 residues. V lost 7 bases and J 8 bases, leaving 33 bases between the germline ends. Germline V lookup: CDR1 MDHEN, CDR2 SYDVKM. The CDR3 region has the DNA TGTGCCAGCACCCTCACACCCGGACAGCCGGGGGGCCACACGGATGAGCAGTTCTTC. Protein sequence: CASTLTPGQPGGHTDEQFF.

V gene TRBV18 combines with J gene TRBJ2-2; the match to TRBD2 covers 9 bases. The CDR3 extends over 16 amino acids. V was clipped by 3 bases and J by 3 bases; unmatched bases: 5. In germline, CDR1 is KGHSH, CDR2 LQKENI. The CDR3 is CASSPLAGADTGELFF. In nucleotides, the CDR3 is TGTGCCAGCTCACCTTTAGCGGGAGCCGACACCGGGGAGCTGTTTTTT.

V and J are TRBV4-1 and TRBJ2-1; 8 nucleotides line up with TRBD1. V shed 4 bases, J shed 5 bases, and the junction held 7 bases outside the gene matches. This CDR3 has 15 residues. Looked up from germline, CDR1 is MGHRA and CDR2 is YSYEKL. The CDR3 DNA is TGCGCCAGCAGCCCGTGGACAGGGATAAACAATGAGCAGTTCTTC. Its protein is CASSPWTGINNEQFF.

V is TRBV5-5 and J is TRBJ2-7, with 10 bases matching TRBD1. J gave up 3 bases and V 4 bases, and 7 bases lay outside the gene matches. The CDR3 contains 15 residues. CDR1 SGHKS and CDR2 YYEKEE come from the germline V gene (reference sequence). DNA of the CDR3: TGTGCCAGCAGCCGGGGGGACAGGGGTTTCTACGAGCAGTACTTC. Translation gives CASSRGDRGFYEQYF.

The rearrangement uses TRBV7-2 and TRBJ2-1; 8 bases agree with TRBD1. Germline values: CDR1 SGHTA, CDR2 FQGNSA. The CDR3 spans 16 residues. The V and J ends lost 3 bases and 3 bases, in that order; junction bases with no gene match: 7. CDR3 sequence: CASSFRGTGDYNEQFF. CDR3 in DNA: TGTGCCAGCAGCTTTCGTGGGACAGGTGACTACAATGAGCAGTTCTTC.

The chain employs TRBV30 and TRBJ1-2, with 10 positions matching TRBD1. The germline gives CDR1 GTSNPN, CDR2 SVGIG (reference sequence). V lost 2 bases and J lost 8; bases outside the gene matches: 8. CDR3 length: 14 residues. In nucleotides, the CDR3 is TGTGCCTGGAGTATCGGGACAGGGGTATGGGGCTACACCTTC. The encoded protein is CAWSIGTGVWGYTF.

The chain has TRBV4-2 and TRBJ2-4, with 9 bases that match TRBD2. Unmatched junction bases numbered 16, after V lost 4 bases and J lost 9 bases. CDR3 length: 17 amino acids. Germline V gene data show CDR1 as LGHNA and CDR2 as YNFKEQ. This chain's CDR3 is CASSPGGAGGPLPIQYF. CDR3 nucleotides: TGTGCCAGCAGCCCTGGCGGAGCGGGAGGCCCTTTACCCATTCAGTACTTC.

CDR3 sequence reads: CASSMDSGNTEAFF. DNA for the CDR3: TGTGCCAGTAGTATGGACAGCGGCAACACTGAAGCTTTCTTT. The J gene is TRBJ1-1, the V gene TRBV19; D is perhaps TRBD1 (6 bases). The length of the CDR3 is 14 residues. V lost 3 bases and J lost 2, with 10 bases in between. CDR1 is LNHDA, CDR2 SQIVND, per germline (reference sequence).

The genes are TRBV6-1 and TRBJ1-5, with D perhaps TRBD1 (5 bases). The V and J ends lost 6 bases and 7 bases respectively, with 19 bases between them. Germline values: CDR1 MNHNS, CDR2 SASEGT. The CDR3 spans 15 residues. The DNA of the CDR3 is TGTGCCAGCAGGACATCCGGGGGTGGTATGCAGCCCCAGCATTTT. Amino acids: CASRTSGGGMQPQHF.

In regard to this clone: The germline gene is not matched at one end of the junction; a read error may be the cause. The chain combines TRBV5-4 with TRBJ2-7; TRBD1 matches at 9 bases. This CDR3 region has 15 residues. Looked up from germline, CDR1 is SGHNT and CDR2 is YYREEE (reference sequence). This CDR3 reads CASSLLQGASYEQYF. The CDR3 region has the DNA TGCGCCAGCAGCCTTTTACAGGGGGCATCGTACGAGCAGTACTTC.

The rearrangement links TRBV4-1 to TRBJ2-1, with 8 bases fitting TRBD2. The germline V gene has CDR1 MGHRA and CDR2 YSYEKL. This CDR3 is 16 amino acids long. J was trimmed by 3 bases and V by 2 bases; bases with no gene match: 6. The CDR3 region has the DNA TGCGCCAGCAGCCAACCGGGACTAGAGCTCTACAATGAGCAGTTCTTC. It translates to CASSQPGLELYNEQFF.

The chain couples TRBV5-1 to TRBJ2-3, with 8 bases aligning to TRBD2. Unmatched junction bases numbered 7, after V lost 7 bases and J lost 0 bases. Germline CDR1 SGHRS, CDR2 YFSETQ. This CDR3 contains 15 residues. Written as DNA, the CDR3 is TGCGCCAGCCATGGTCTAGCGGGTAGCACAGATACGCAGTATTTT. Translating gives CASHGLAGSTDTQYF.

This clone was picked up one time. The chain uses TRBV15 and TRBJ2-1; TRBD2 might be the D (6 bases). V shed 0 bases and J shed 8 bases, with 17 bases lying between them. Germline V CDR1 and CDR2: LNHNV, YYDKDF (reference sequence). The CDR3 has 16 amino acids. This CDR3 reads CATSRDMGGGDDEQFF. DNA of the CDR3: TGTGCCACCAGCAGAGATATGGGGGGAGGAGACGATGAGCAGTTCTTC.

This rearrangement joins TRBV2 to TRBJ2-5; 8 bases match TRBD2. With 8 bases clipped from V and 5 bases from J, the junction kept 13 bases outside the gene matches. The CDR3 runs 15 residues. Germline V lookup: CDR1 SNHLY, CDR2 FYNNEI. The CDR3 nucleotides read TGTGCCAGCTTGCGGGAGGCCGGAGTTTGGGAGACCCAGTACTTC. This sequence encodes CASLREAGVWETQYF.

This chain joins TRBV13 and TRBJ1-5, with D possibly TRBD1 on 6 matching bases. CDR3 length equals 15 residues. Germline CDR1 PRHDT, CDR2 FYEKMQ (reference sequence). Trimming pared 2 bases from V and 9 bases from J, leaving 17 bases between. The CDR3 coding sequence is TGTGCCAGCAGCTTACGCAGGGGAAAGGGTGGGCCCCAGCATTTT. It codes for CASSLRRGKGGPQHF.

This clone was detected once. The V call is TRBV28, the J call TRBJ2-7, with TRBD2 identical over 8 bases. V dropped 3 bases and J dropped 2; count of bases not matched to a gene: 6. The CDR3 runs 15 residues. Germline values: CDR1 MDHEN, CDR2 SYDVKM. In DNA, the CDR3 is TGTGCCAGCAGTTTCCCGGGGGGGCGGGCCTACGAGCAGTACTTC. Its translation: CASSFPGGRAYEQYF. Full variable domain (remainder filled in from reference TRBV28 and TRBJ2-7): DVKVTQSSRYLVKRTGEKVFLECVQDMDHENMFWYRQDPGLGLRLIYFSYDVKMKEKGDIPEGYSVSREKKERFSLILESASTNQTSMYLCASSFPGGRAYEQYFGPGTRLTVT.

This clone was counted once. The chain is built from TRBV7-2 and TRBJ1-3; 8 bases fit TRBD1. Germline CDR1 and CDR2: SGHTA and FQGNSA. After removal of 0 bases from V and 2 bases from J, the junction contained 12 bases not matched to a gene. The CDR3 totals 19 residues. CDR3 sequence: CASSLAHNFQDRAGNTIYF. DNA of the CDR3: TGTGCCAGCAGCTTAGCCCACAACTTCCAGGACAGGGCTGGAAACACCATATATTTT.

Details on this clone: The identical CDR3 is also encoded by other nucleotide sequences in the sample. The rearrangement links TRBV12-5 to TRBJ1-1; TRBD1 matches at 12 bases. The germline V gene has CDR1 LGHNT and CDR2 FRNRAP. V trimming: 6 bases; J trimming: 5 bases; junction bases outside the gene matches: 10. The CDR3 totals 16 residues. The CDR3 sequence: CASGLTGTGGRTEAFF. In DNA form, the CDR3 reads TGTGCTAGTGGCTTGACCGGGACAGGGGGCCGGACTGAAGCTTTCTTT.

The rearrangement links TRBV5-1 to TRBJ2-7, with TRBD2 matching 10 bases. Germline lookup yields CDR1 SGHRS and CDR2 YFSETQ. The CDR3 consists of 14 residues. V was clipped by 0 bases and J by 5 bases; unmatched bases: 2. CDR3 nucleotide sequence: TGCGCCAGCAGCTTGGACCTAGCGGGAGACGAGCAGTACTTC. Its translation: CASSLDLAGDEQYF.

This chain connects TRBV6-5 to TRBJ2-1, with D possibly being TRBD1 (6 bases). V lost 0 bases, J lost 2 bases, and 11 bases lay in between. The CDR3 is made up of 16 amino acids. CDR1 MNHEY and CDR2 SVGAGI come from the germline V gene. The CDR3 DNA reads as TGTGCCAGCAGTTACTCGAGACAGGTCGCCTACAATGAGCAGTTCTTC. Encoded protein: CASSYSRQVAYNEQFF.

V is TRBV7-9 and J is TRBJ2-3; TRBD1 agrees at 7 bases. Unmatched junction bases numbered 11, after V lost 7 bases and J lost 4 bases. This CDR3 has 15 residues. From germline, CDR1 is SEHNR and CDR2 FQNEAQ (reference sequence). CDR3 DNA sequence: TGTGCCAGCAACCTAAACAGGGGTGTAGCAGATACGCAGTATTTT. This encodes CASNLNRGVADTQYF. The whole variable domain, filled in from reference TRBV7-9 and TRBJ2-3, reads DTGVSQNPRHKITKRGQNVTFRCDPISEHNRLYWYRQTLGQGPEFLTYFQNEAQLEKSRLLSDRFSAERPKGSFSTLEIQRTEQGDSAMYLCASNLNRGVADTQYFGPGTRLTVL.

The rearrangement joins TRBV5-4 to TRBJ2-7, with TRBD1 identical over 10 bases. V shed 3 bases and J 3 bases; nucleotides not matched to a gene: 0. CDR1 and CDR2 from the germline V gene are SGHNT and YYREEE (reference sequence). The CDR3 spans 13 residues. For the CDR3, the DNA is TGTGCCAGCAGCTGGACAGGGGGCTACGAGCAGTACTTC. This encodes CASSWTGGYEQYF.

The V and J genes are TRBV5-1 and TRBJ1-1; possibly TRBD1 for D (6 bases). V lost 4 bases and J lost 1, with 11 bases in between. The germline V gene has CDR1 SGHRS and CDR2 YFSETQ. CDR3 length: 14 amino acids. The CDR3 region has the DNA TGCGCCAGCAGCGCACAGGGTTCGAACACTGAAGCTTTCTTT. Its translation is CASSAQGSNTEAFF. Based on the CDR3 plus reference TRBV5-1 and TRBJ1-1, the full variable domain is KAGVTQTPRYLIKTRGQQVTLSCSPISGHRSVSWYQQTPGQGLQFLFEYFSETQRNKGNFPGRFSGRQFSNSRSEMNVSTLELGDSALYLCASSAQGSNTEAFFGQGTRLTVV.

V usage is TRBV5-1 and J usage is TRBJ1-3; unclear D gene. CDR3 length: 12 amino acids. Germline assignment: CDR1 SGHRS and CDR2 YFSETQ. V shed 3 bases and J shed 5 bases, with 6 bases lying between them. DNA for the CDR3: TGCGCCAGCAGCTCCGGTCGAAACACCATATATTTT. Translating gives CASSSGRNTIYF.